The sequence of this TCR beta chain was determined in a study of a mutant IDH1 vaccine in newly diagnosed glioma. Turning to the study itself: Treated patients showed a male proportion of approximately 62%, a female proportion of about 40%, and a mean age of around 39 years. Before enrollment, patients got radiotherapy alone, temozolomide alone, or mostly the combination. Study results and limitations: Pseudoprogression apparently lacked any relation to changes in top peripheral T cell clonotypes.

Comment on this clone: What it recognizes is unknown.

The time point here: baseline, week 1 (first vaccination visit). The treatment was: pre-vaccination baseline after standard-of-care therapy. Astrocytomas that were new, WHO grade 3 or 4, IDH1-mutant and ATRX-lost were present in the donors. Germline V gene data show CDR1 as SQVTM and CDR2 as ANQGSEA. The junction had 2 bases not matched to a gene; V was cut back by 0 bases and J by 3 bases. This CDR3 has 14 amino acids. The assay was immunoSEQ multiplex PCR, and TCRdb's table has in-frame clones only and misses some. The sample lists nearly 70,000 clones, 79% seen once, with around 8.4% in the top ten.

This clonotype was obtained from a man between 50 and 59 years old with glioma. The rearrangement joins TRBV29-1 to TRBJ1-2; TRBD1 aligns across 9 bases. Material: PBMCs, obtained from a glioma patient treated with radiotherapy, temozolomide or both. In nucleotides, the CDR3 is TGCAGCGTTGAAGACCGACAGGGGGACTATGGCTACACCTTC. Translated: CSVEDRQGDYGYTF.